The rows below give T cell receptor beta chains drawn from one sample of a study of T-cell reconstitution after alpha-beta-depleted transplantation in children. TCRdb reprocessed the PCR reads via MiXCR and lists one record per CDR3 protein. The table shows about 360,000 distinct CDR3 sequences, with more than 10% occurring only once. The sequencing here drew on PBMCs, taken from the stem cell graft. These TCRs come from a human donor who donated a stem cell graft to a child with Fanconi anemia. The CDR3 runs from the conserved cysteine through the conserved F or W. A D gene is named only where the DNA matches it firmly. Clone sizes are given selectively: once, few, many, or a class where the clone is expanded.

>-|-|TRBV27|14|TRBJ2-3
CAGSLYSSTDTQYF
TGTGCCGGCAGTTTATATTCTAGCACAGATACGCAGTATTTT
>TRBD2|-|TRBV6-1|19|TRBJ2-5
CASSAPFSGGASHQETQYF
TGTGCCAGCAGTGCACCTTTTAGCGGGGGAGCCTCACACCAAGAGACCCAGTACTTC
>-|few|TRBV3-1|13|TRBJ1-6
CASSQGYNSPLHF
TGTGCCAGCAGCCAGGGGTATAATTCACCCCTCCACTTT
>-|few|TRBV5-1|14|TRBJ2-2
CASQPGPEGGELFF
TGCGCCAGCCAGCCAGGTCCAGAAGGCGGGGAGCTGTTTTTT
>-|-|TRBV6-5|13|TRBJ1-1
CASTSGQLRGAFF
TGTGCCAGCACTTCAGGACAGTTGCGTGGGGCTTTCTTT
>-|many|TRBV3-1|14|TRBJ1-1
CASSPTLLNTEAFF
TGTGCCAGCAGCCCTACCCTCTTGAACACTGAAGCTTTCTTT
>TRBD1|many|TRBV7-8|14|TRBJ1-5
CASSLSQGYQPQHF
TGTGCCAGCAGCTTGTCACAGGGGTATCAGCCCCAGCATTTT
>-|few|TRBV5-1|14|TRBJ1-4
CASRTGLGNEKLFF
TGCGCCAGCAGGACCGGTCTAGGAAATGAAAAACTGTTTTTT
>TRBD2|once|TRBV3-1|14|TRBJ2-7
CASSTTGGIHEQYF
TGTGCCAGCAGCACAACGGGGGGGATCCACGAGCAGTACTTC
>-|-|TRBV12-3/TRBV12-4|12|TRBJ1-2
CASWGGSYGYTF
TGTGCCAGCTGGGGGGGAAGCTATGGCTACACCTTC
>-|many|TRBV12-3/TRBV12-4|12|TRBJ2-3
CASSFLGNTQYF
TGTGCCAGCAGTTTTCTTGGGAATACGCAGTATTTT
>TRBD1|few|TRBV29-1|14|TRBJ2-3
CSVGKGQTTDTQYF
TGCAGCGTGGGGAAGGGACAGACGACAGATACGCAGTATTTT
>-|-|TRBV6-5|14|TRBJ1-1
CASSYSLGSDEAFF
TGTGCCAGCAGTTACTCCCTCGGGTCAGATGAAGCTTTCTTT
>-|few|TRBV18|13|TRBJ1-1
CASSPGRNTEAFF
TGTGCCAGCTCACCGGGGAGGAACACTGAAGCTTTCTTT
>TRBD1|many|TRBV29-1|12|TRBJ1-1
CSAQGINTEAFF
TGCAGCGCACAGGGGATCAACACTGAAGCTTTCTTT
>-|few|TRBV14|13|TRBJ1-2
CASSPRETRGYTF
TGTGCCAGCAGCCCAAGGGAGACAAGAGGCTACACCTTC
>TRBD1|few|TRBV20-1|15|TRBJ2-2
CSARQGAANTGELFF
TGCAGTGCCCGCCAGGGGGCCGCGAACACCGGGGAGCTGTTTTTT
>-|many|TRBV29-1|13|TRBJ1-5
CSVGAGINQPQHF
TGCAGCGTTGGCGCAGGGATTAATCAGCCCCAGCATTTT
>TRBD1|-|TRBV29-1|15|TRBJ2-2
CSVGTGTGSGGELFF
TGCAGCGTTGGTACCGGGACAGGGTCAGGCGGGGAGCTGTTTTTT
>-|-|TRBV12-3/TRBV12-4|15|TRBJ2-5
CASSPGLLGRETQYF
TGTGCCAGCAGTCCGGGACTCCTAGGGCGAGAGACCCAGTACTTC